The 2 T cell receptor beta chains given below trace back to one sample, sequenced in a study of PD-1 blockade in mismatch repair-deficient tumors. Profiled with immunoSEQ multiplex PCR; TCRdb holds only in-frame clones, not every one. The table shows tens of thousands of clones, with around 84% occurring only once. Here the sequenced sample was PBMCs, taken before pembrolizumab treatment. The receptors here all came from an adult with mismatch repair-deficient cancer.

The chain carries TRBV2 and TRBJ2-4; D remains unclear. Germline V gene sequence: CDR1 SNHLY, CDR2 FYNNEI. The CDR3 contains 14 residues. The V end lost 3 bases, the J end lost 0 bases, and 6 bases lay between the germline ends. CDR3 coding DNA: TGTGCCAGCAGTGACTACCTAGCCAAAAACATTCAGTACTTC. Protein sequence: CASSDYLAKNIQYF.

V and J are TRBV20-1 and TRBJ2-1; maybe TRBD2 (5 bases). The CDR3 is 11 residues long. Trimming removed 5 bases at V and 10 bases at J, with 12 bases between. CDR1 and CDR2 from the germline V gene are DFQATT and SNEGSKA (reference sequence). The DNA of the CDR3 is TGCAGTGCTTCTATAGCGACAGAGCAGTTCTTC. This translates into CSASIATEQFF.